Following are 23 T cell receptor beta chains from one sample sequenced in a study of blood T cell repertoires in COVID-19. Sequencing used immunoSEQ multiplex PCR; TCRdb keeps in-frame clones, though not all of them. The sample gives about 120,000 clones, approximately 80% of which show up once; 7.5% is in the top ten. Sequencing input: peripheral blood. These TCRs come from a man between 65 and 85 years old with active or convalescent COVID-19.

The chain has TRBV5-1 and TRBJ1-4, with no clear D. Germline V CDR1 and CDR2: SGHRS, YFSETQ. The CDR3 consists of 14 residues. Deletions cut 1 base from V and 6 bases from J, with 10 bases between. The CDR3 region has the DNA TGCGCCAGCAGCTTGCGGGGTCTGGATGAAAAACTGTTTTTT. Its translation: CASSLRGLDEKLFF.

V gene TRBV7-2 combines with J gene TRBJ2-5; the match to TRBD2 covers 13 bases. V lost 5 bases and J lost 4; bases outside the gene matches: 13. This CDR3 comprises 18 residues. CDR1 is SGHTA, CDR2 FQGNSA, per germline. The CDR3 DNA follows: TGTGCCAGCAGCCCAGGACTAGCGGGAGTTGTGTTATTAGAGACCCAGTACTTC. Amino acids: CASSPGLAGVVLLETQYF.

The sample holds a few counts of this clone. V and J are TRBV6-5 and TRBJ1-1, with D possibly being TRBD1 (6 bases). Trimming removed 2 bases from V and 4 bases from J, with 8 bases in between. CDR1 is MNHEY and CDR2 is SVGAGI in the germline V gene. This CDR3 has 13 residues. CDR3 protein: CASSYARGTEAFF. The CDR3 nucleotides are TGTGCCAGCAGTTACGCCAGGGGCACTGAAGCTTTCTTT.

The chain uses TRBV11-2 and TRBJ2-7, with D hard to call. The CDR3 is 14 residues long. Trimming took off 4 bases at V and 0 bases at J, with 10 bases between the two ends. Germline assignment: CDR1 SGHAT and CDR2 FQNNGV. CDR3 nucleotide sequence: TGTGCCAGCAGCTCCCCGGTGGTCTCCTACGAGCAGTACTTC. This encodes CASSSPVVSYEQYF.

The chain links TRBV7-2 to TRBJ1-2; a possible D gene is TRBD1 (6 bases). CDR3 length: 15 amino acids. V lost 5 bases and J 0 bases, leaving 13 bases between the germline ends. The germline gives CDR1 SGHTA, CDR2 FQGNSA. The CDR3 spells CASSPRTDANYGYTF. In nucleotides, the CDR3 is TGTGCCAGCAGCCCCCGGACAGACGCTAACTATGGCTACACCTTC.

V gene TRBV2 combines with J gene TRBJ2-1; the D gene is possibly TRBD1 (5 bases). Per germline, CDR1 SNHLY and CDR2 FYNNEI. Trimming removed 3 bases from V and 8 bases from J, with 14 bases in between. This CDR3 is 14 amino acids long. CDR3 loop: CASSELGESDEQFF. CDR3 coding DNA: TGTGCCAGCAGTGAGTTAGGGGAATCGGATGAGCAGTTCTTC.

This chain links TRBV30 with TRBJ2-1, with 10 nucleotides matching TRBD2. The CDR3 covers 15 residues. V shed 1 base, J shed 7 bases, and the junction held 7 bases outside the gene matches. Germline CDR1 is GTSNPN and CDR2 is SVGIG (reference sequence). The CDR3 DNA is TGTGCCTGGAGTGGCGGTAGCGGGGGGCCGAATGAGCAGTTCTTC. Amino acid sequence: CAWSGGSGGPNEQFF.

In this sample, this clone turned up once. The chain carries TRBV11-3 and TRBJ1-1; weak D call: TRBD1 (6 bases). The CDR3 has 13 residues. Germline V gene lookup returns CDR1 SGHNT and CDR2 YENEEA. Trimming stripped 4 bases from V and 4 bases from J, with 10 bases between. DNA of the CDR3: TGTGCCAGCAGCTCCCGGACAGTCACTGAAGCTTTCTTT. Amino acids: CASSSRTVTEAFF.

This clone is a singleton in its sample. The chain joins TRBV11-3 to TRBJ2-3, with D tentatively TRBD1 (5 bases). The CDR3 loop spans 17 amino acids. Germline V gives CDR1 SGHNT, CDR2 YENEEA. V dropped 5 bases and J dropped 5 bases, with 23 bases sitting between them. The CDR3 nucleotides read TGTGCCAGCAGCCCAAGGGTTGCAGGGCGAGATGGAGATACGCAGTATTTT. It specifies CASSPRVAGRDGDTQYF.

This sequence joins TRBV9 and TRBJ2-3, with 10 nucleotides matching TRBD2. The CDR3 runs 16 residues. Germline loops: CDR1 SGDLS, CDR2 YYNGEE. V lost 0 bases and J lost 6; bases outside the gene matches: 7. This CDR3 is CASSVAPSGRADTQYF. CDR3 nucleotide sequence: TGTGCCAGCAGCGTAGCCCCTAGCGGGAGAGCTGATACGCAGTATTTT.

The chain employs TRBV12-3 or TRBV12-4 and TRBJ1-1, with unresolved D. V was pared by 5 bases and J by 2 bases, with 3 bases between. The CDR3 contains 11 residues. Here the CDR3 reads CASSVNTEAFF. The DNA of the CDR3 is TGTGCCAGCAGTGTAAACACTGAAGCTTTCTTT.

Here the CDR3 DNA reads TGTGCCAGCAGTACCCAAGCGCCAGATACGCAGTATTTT. Its protein is CASSTQAPDTQYF. The chain couples TRBV28 to TRBJ2-3; D is uncertain. The ends were cut back, 5 bases at V and 4 bases at J, with 10 bases in the middle. The germline V gene has CDR1 MDHEN and CDR2 SYDVKM. The CDR3 covers 13 residues.

The V and J genes are TRBV5-1 and TRBJ1-3; weak D call: TRBD1 (5 bases). The CDR3 extends over 16 amino acids. Trimming removed 4 bases from V and 3 bases from J, with 17 bases in between. Germline V lookup: CDR1 SGHRS, CDR2 YFSETQ. The DNA of the CDR3 is TGCGCCAGCAGCGCCGCGTTTACAGGTCTTGGAAACACCATATATTTT. This sequence encodes CASSAAFTGLGNTIYF.

The chain is built from TRBV9 and TRBJ2-2; 9 positions agree with TRBD1. V gave up 2 bases and J gave up 4 bases; unmatched junction bases: 6. The CDR3 spans 16 residues. The V gene's germline CDR1 is SGDLS and CDR2 YYNGEE. The CDR3 here is CASSVGQGFATGELFF. CDR3 nucleotides: TGTGCCAGCAGCGTTGGACAGGGGTTCGCCACCGGGGAGCTGTTTTTT.

The chain is built from TRBV11-3 and TRBJ2-1; 14 bases fit TRBD2. CDR3 size: 17 residues. J gave up 7 bases and V 0 bases, and 5 bases lay outside the gene matches. Germline CDR1 SGHNT, CDR2 YENEEA. Here the CDR3 reads CASSLEARTSGRNEQFF. CDR3 coding DNA: TGTGCCAGCAGCTTAGAAGCCCGGACTAGCGGGAGGAATGAGCAGTTCTTC. Full variable domain (remainder filled in from reference TRBV11-3 and TRBJ2-1): EAGVVQSPRYKIIEKKQPVAFWCNPISGHNTLYWYLQNLGQGPELLIRYENEEAVDDSQLPKDRFSAERLKGVDSTLKIQPAELGDSAVYLCASSLEARTSGRNEQFFGPGTRLTVL.

The rearrangement links TRBV5-1 to TRBJ2-2; D gene uncertain. Germline CDR1 and CDR2: SGHRS and YFSETQ. The germline V and J ends were trimmed by 0 bases and 2 bases, with 2 bases remaining between them. The CDR3 covers 13 residues. In nucleotides, the CDR3 is TGCGCCAGCAGCTTGGCTAACACCGGGGAGCTGTTTTTT. This codes for CASSLANTGELFF.

As regards this clone: Different DNA sequences within this sample yield the same CDR3. This chain links TRBV19 with TRBJ1-2; a weak D match, TRBD1 (5 bases). The germline CDR1 and CDR2 sequences are LNHDA and SQIVND (reference sequence). Between the trimmed V and J ends, which lost 5 bases and 4 bases, there was a span of 8 bases. The CDR3 loop spans 12 amino acids. CDR3 in amino acids: CASSRGSYGYTF. CDR3 in DNA: TGTGCCAGTAGTCGGGGGTCCTATGGCTACACCTTC.

This clone was recorded only once. The chain couples TRBV3-1 (or the pseudogene TRBV3-2) to TRBJ1-5, with 11 bases lining up with TRBD1. J gave up 6 bases and V 4 bases, and 2 bases lay outside the gene matches. This CDR3 has 14 amino acids. From germline, CDR1 is LGHDT and CDR2 YNNKEL (reference sequence). The CDR3 protein is CASSLGTGGQPQHF. CDR3 coding DNA: TGTGCCAGCAGCCTCGGGACAGGGGGTCAGCCCCAGCATTTT.

This chain connects TRBV19 to TRBJ1-2; 8 bases map to TRBD1. The CDR3 covers 14 residues. J was trimmed by 8 bases and V by 5 bases; bases with no gene match: 10. CDR1 and CDR2 from the germline V gene are LNHDA and SQIVND (reference sequence). The CDR3 loop reads CASSLNDRGGGYTF. CDR3 sequence (DNA): TGTGCCAGTAGTTTGAACGACAGGGGTGGCGGCTACACCTTC.

V and J are TRBV7-3 and TRBJ1-1, with 7 bases fitting TRBD1. The trim removed 5 bases at V and 5 bases at J, leaving 5 bases unmatched. Germline V CDR1 and CDR2: SGHTA, FQGTGA. The CDR3 extends over 13 amino acids. Here the CDR3 reads CASSKTGRTEAFF. The CDR3 DNA sequence: TGTGCCAGCAGCAAGACAGGGCGGACTGAAGCTTTCTTT.

The V call is TRBV25-1, the J call TRBJ2-5; no reliable D call. V gave up 4 bases and J gave up 7 bases, with 13 bases separating them. Germline loops: CDR1 MGHDK, CDR2 SYGVNS. The CDR3 is made up of 13 amino acids. The chain's CDR3 is CASSACLVGTQYF. The CDR3 DNA reads TGTGCCAGCAGTGCATGTTTAGTTGGGACCCAGTACTTC.

This clone is a singleton in its sample. This chain links TRBV9 with TRBJ2-3, with 8 nucleotides matching TRBD2. The CDR3 sequence is 18 residues long. Per germline, CDR1 SGDLS and CDR2 YYNGEE. The V segment lost 0 bases and the J segment 1 base; nucleotides outside the gene matches: 10. In DNA, the CDR3 is TGTGCCAGCAGCGTAGCTCGAGGGGGAGCGGGGGGCACAGATACGCAGTATTTT. Protein product: CASSVARGGAGGTDTQYF.

J is TRBJ2-1 and V is TRBV7-2, with 13 bases identical to TRBD2. The V and J ends lost 5 bases and 7 bases, in that order; junction bases with no gene match: 5. The CDR3 consists of 15 residues. Germline V gives CDR1 SGHTA, CDR2 FQGNSA. Here the CDR3 DNA reads TGTGCCAGCAGCATACTAGCGGGGGGGCAGAATGAGCAGTTCTTC. It specifies CASSILAGGQNEQFF.